The 17 T cell receptor beta chains reported below all come from one sample, sequenced in a study of blood T cell repertoires in COVID-19. Sequencing used immunoSEQ multiplex PCR; TCRdb keeps in-frame clones, though not all of them. The profile shows about 160,000 clones, roughly 86% of them singletons. Sequencing input: peripheral blood. The receptor source for this set is a woman in her sixties who had recovered from COVID-19.

This clone was counted a single time. CDR3 DNA: TGTGCCTGGTCCCAGGGGGCGCGTACTGAAGCTTTCTTT. Translating gives CAWSQGARTEAFF. The gene calls are TRBV30 and TRBJ1-1; TRBD1 aligns across 8 bases. The CDR3 extends over 13 amino acids. V trimming: 5 bases; J trimming: 5 bases; junction bases outside the gene matches: 7. Germline V gene data show CDR1 as GTSNPN and CDR2 as SVGIG (reference sequence).

The chain employs TRBV2 and TRBJ1-2, with TRBD1 matching over 10 bases. Germline trimming cut 6 bases from V and 7 bases from J; bases unmatched to any gene: 8. The CDR3 consists of 14 residues. Germline V gene sequence: CDR1 SNHLY, CDR2 FYNNEI. For the CDR3, the DNA is TGTGCCAGCAGGGCCGGGACAGGGGAGCTTGGCTACACCTTC. This translates into CASRAGTGELGYTF.

The V call is TRBV5-8, the J call TRBJ1-5; no firm D call. Germline loops: CDR1 SGHTS, CDR2 YDEGEE. The CDR3 has 17 residues. V shed 0 bases and J shed 0 bases, with 13 bases lying between them. The CDR3 is CASSLDGWQNSNQPQHF. CDR3 in DNA: TGTGCCAGCAGCTTGGATGGTTGGCAGAATAGCAATCAGCCCCAGCATTTT.

V and J are TRBV19 and TRBJ1-2, with 8 bases identical to TRBD1. The length of the CDR3 is 14 residues. Germline V gene lookup returns CDR1 LNHDA and CDR2 SQIVND (reference sequence). Losses at the gene ends were 2 bases for V and 7 bases for J; bases not matched to a gene: 6. In DNA, the CDR3 is TGTGCCAGTAGTATAAAGGACAGGGATGGTGGCTACACCTTC. Translating it yields CASSIKDRDGGYTF.

The genes are TRBV7-8 and TRBJ2-3; TRBD1 is a possible D gene (5 bases). This CDR3 is 15 amino acids long. The V and J ends lost 2 bases and 1 base respectively, with 10 bases between them. Germline CDR1 is SGHVS and CDR2 is FQNEAQ. The CDR3, as DNA: TGTGCCAGCAGCTTAAGGTCCAGGGGCACAGATACGCAGTATTTT. It translates to CASSLRSRGTDTQYF.

The chain recombines TRBV19 with TRBJ1-2, with a possible D match to TRBD1 (6 bases). Germline lookup yields CDR1 LNHDA and CDR2 SQIVND (reference sequence). Trimming took off 9 bases at V and 5 bases at J, with 19 bases between the two ends. The CDR3 covers 14 residues. The CDR3 nucleotides read TGTGCCAGCAGAGGGGACATGTTTCATTATGGCTACACCTTC. Amino acid sequence: CASRGDMFHYGYTF.

DNA of the CDR3: TGTGCCACAATCAGGGGGCGTACCTATGGCTACACCTTC. It is translated as CATIRGRTYGYTF. The V gene is TRBV6-5, the J gene TRBJ1-2, with TRBD1 identical over 8 bases. The V gene end was trimmed by 10 bases and the J gene end by 4 bases; junction bases not matched to a gene: 8. This CDR3 region has 13 residues. Germline-derived CDR1 and CDR2 are MNHEY and SVGAGI.

The genes are TRBV18 and TRBJ2-7; D might be TRBD1 (7 bases). V was trimmed by 6 bases and J by 0 bases, leaving 12 bases between them. The CDR3 sequence is 14 residues long. From germline, CDR1 is KGHSH and CDR2 LQKENI. The CDR3 loop reads CASSPGGSSYEQYF. The CDR3 DNA follows: TGTGCCAGCTCCCCAGGGGGGAGCTCCTACGAGCAGTACTTC.

V and J are TRBV2 and TRBJ2-7, with D possibly matching TRBD1 (5 bases). Trimming took off 6 bases at V and 2 bases at J, with 11 bases between the two ends. Germline lookup yields CDR1 SNHLY and CDR2 FYNNEI. This CDR3 contains 13 residues. Here the CDR3 DNA reads TGTGCCAGCAGACAGGTCCCGGCCTACGAGCAGTACTTC. Translation gives CASRQVPAYEQYF.

This sequence joins TRBV7-6 and TRBJ2-1; D is possibly TRBD2 (6 bases). The germline gives CDR1 SGHVS, CDR2 FNYEAQ. The CDR3 length is 16 residues. V lost 1 base to trimming and J lost 0 bases, with 10 bases between them. The CDR3 region has the DNA TGTGCCAGCAGCTTAGTAGGGACTTACTCCTACAATGAGCAGTTCTTC. Amino acid sequence: CASSLVGTYSYNEQFF.

J is TRBJ2-7 and V is TRBV6-6; possibly TRBD1 for D (6 bases). The CDR3 consists of 16 residues. Germline V gene sequence: CDR1 MNHNY, CDR2 SVGAGI (reference sequence). The V and J ends lost 4 bases and 5 bases respectively, with 21 bases between them. CDR3 nucleotide sequence: TGTGCCAGCAGTTCCTCCCTCAGGGGAAGATGGAACGAGCAGTACTTC. Its translation is CASSSSLRGRWNEQYF.

There are a few counts of this clone. This sequence joins TRBV7-2 and TRBJ1-5; TRBD1 aligns across 10 bases. V lost 6 bases and J lost 5; bases outside the gene matches: 10. Germline CDR1 is SGHTA and CDR2 is FQGNSA. The CDR3 runs 16 residues. In nucleotides, the CDR3 is TGTGCCAGCAGTCCGACCCGGGACAGGGGATATCAGCCCCAGCATTTT. Protein product: CASSPTRDRGYQPQHF.

A few counts support this clone. The V gene is TRBV28, the J gene TRBJ2-7, with TRBD1 matching over 8 bases. Germline V CDR1 and CDR2: MDHEN, SYDVKM. The J segment lost 5 bases and the V segment lost 5 bases, leaving 8 bases of the junction unmatched. This CDR3 comprises 14 residues. Here the CDR3 reads CASSPMDRAHEQYF. DNA of the CDR3: TGTGCCAGCAGTCCGATGGACAGGGCCCACGAGCAGTACTTC.

The rearrangement links TRBV3-1 (or the pseudogene TRBV3-2) to TRBJ1-6; D is ambiguous. V lost 0 bases and J lost 2, with 5 bases in between. The CDR3 has 15 amino acids. CDR1 is LGHDT and CDR2 is YNNKEL in the germline V gene (reference sequence). As DNA, the CDR3 is TGTGCCAGCAGCCAAGAGGGCCCCTATAATTCACCCCTCCACTTT. Protein: CASSQEGPYNSPLHF.

The V gene is TRBV6-1, the J gene TRBJ1-2; weak D call: TRBD1 (5 bases). V was trimmed by 3 bases and J by 5 bases, leaving 13 bases between them. This CDR3 spans 14 amino acids. The V gene's germline CDR1 is MNHNS and CDR2 SASEGT. In DNA form, the CDR3 reads TGTGCCAGCAGTGACGCCGGGGGTTTTTATGGCTACACCTTC. Protein sequence: CASSDAGGFYGYTF.

The chain links TRBV6-1 to TRBJ1-1; D not certain. CDR1 and CDR2 from the germline V gene are MNHNS and SASEGT. Trimming left V 2 bases short and J 10 bases short, with 8 bases between. The CDR3 runs 11 residues. CDR3: CASSETVVAFF. The CDR3, as DNA: TGTGCCAGCAGTGAAACAGTAGTAGCTTTCTTT.

CDR3 coding DNA: TGTGCCAGCAGCCCGTCCGAGAGCGGGGGGATGGATACGCAGTATTTT. Its protein product is CASSPSESGGMDTQYF. The chain links TRBV13 to TRBJ2-3; 9 bases agree with TRBD2. This CDR3 contains 16 residues. Trimming cost V 5 bases and J 6 bases; bases outside gene matches: 12. The germline gives CDR1 PRHDT, CDR2 FYEKMQ (reference sequence).